The 9 T cell receptor beta chains listed next were all sequenced from one sample in a study of CD8+ T cells in alopecia areata. On the basis of CD4, CD8alpha, NKG2D, NKG2ACE and other markers, pooled cutaneous lymph node cells were sorted. Following extraction, RNA underwent reverse transcription to cDNA, which served as the sequencing template. TCRdb's table, derived via immunoSEQ multiplex PCR, lists solely in-frame clones and lacks some. Captured here are under 350,000 clones, none seen once; the top ten comprise more than 0.95%. The sample consisted of CD4+ T cells sorted from a lymph node. Receptors were obtained from a C3H/HeJ mouse with alopecia areata. This mouse strain has H2-k as its MHC haplotype.

This clone was counted a few times. Genes here carry mouse names. The read comes to an end 4 residues before the CDR3 does, leaving the germline J gene to fill in the end. The rearrangement links TRBV13-2 to TRBJ2-5, with 11 bases aligning to TRBD2. V was pared by 5 bases and J by 0 bases, with 2 bases of the junction left unmatched. Germline-derived CDR1 and CDR2 are NNHNN and SYGAGS (reference sequence). The CDR3 is 15 amino acids. The CDR3 bases that were read are TGTGCCAGCGGGGACTGGGGGGATAACCAAGAC. It encodes CASGDWGDNQD. The whole CDR3 reads CASGDWGDNQDTQYF.

Comments on this clone: Mouse germline and gene names are used. The observed sequence ends 4 residues before the CDR3 terminus, with the missing tail filled in from the germline J gene. This chain joins TRBV17 and TRBJ2-7, with D perhaps matching TRBD1 (5 bases). Germline V gene lookup returns CDR1 MNHDT and CDR2 YYDKIL. The CDR3 consists of 11 residues. CDR3 DNA, as far as it was read: TGTGCTAGCAGGGAGGGGTAT. Its protein product is CASREGY. The whole CDR3 region reads CASREGYEQYF.

This clone was seen a few times. Gene names follow the mouse nomenclature. The CDR3 end falls 4 residues outside the read, so it is completed with the germline J gene. The V call is TRBV13-3, the J call TRBJ2-1; TRBD2 matches 7 bases. There are 13 residues in the CDR3. From germline, CDR1 is NNHDY and CDR2 SYVADS. After removal of 5 bases from V and 3 bases from J, the junction contained 2 bases not matched to a gene. The chain's CDR3 is CASRWGVYAEQFF. The covered CDR3 bases are TGTGCCAGCAGATGGGGGGTCTATGCT.

This clone was detected a few times. Mouse germline and gene names are used. CDR3 sequence: CASSAAGGHEQYF. The covered CDR3 bases are TGTGCCAGCAGTGCCGCCGGGGGGCAT. The gene calls are TRBV13-1 and TRBJ2-7; the D gene is possibly TRBD2 (7 bases). The CDR3 is cut off 4 residues early in the read; its end comes from the germline J gene. The CDR3 has 13 amino acids. Germline-derived CDR1 and CDR2 are NSHNY and SYGAGN.

There are a few counts of this clone. Gene names refer to mouse genes. From the germline J gene comes the end of the CDR3, since the read stops 4 residues before it. The V and J genes are TRBV17 and TRBJ2-2; D perhaps matches TRBD1 (5 bases). CDR3 length: 14 amino acids. Germline CDR1 is MNHDT and CDR2 is YYDKIL. Trimming cost V 4 bases and J 0 bases, with 6 bases left between them. The CDR3 DNA, read in part, is TGTGCTAGCAGTACCAGGGCAAACACCGGG. Protein: CASSTRANTG. The full CDR3 protein reads CASSTRANTGQLYF.

About this clone itself: Gene labels here are mouse ones. With the read ending 4 residues before the CDR3 end, the germline J gene is used to fill in that end. This rearrangement joins TRBV1 to TRBJ2-2; weak D call: TRBD1 (5 bases). This CDR3 is built from 13 residues. V lost 5 bases, J lost 2 bases, and 6 bases lay in between. Germline loops: CDR1 NSQYPW, CDR2 LRSPGD (reference sequence). CDR3 DNA (partial): TGCACCTGCAGTCCAGGGAACACCGGG. Translating gives CTCSPGNTG. In full, the CDR3 reads CTCSPGNTGQLYF.

This clone was counted between two and nine times. The germline and genes are mouse ones. With the read ending 4 residues before the CDR3 end, the germline J gene is used to fill in that end. The V and J genes are TRBV13-1 and TRBJ2-4; possibly TRBD2 for D (6 bases). CDR1 and CDR2 from the germline V gene are NSHNY and SYGAGN. V lost 0 bases and J lost 1, with 12 bases in between. This CDR3 has 16 residues. CDR3 residues: CASSDATTGGQNTLYF. Incomplete CDR3 DNA: TGTGCCAGCAGTGATGCAACGACTGGAGGTCAAAAC.

In the case of this clone: Germline and genes: mouse. Read data end 4 residues before the CDR3 end; the end is taken from the germline J gene. The sample has other DNA sequences that encode this CDR3 too. The chain has TRBV13-1 and TRBJ2-5; 7 nucleotides agree with TRBD2. The germline CDR1 and CDR2 sequences are NSHNY and SYGAGN. CDR3 length equals 14 residues. The V segment lost 0 bases and the J segment 3 bases; nucleotides outside the gene matches: 1. CDR3 DNA, as far as it was read: TGTGCCAGCAGTGATGGGGGGGGACAAGAC. Encoded protein: CASSDGGGQD. Given in full, the CDR3 is CASSDGGGQDTQYF.

This clone was recorded a few times. Gene names are the mouse ones. The CDR3 extends 4 residues past the end of the read, so its final part is completed from the germline J gene. This chain joins TRBV19 and TRBJ2-2, with TRBD1 as a possible D gene (6 bases). Germline-derived CDR1 and CDR2 are FNHDT and SITEND (reference sequence). Trimming removed 5 bases from V and 1 base from J, with 9 bases in between. This CDR3 is built from 14 residues. This chain's CDR3 is CASRRDINTGQLYF. The sequenced CDR3 bases are TGTGCCAGCAGGCGGGACATAAACACCGGG.